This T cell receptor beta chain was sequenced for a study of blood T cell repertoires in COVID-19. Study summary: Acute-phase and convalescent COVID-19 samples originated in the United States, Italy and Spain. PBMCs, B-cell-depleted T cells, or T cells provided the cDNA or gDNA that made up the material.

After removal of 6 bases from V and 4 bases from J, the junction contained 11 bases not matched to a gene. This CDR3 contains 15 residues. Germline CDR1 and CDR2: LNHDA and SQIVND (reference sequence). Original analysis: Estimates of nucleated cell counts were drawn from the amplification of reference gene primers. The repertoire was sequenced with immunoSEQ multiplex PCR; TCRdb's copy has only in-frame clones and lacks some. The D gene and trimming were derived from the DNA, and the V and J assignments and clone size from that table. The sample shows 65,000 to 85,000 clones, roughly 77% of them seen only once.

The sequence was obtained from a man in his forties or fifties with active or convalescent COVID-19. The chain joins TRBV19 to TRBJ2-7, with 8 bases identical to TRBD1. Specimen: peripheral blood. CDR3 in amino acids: CASSQKGQEDYEQYF. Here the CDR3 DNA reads TGTGCCAGTAGCCAAAAGGGACAGGAGGATTACGAGCAGTACTTC.